The rows below give T cell receptor beta chains drawn from one sample of a study of memory CD4+ T cells and cytomegalovirus serostatus. Some clones are missing from TCRdb's copy, which holds only in-frame ones; the method was immunoSEQ multiplex PCR. Here the sample spans around 50,000 clones, under 80% being singletons. The sample was memory CD4+ T cells from blood. All receptors come from an adult in good health and CMV-seronegative. CDR3s include the opening cysteine and the closing phenylalanine or tryptophan. A D gene is named only where the DNA matches it firmly. Clone size is not always given. Where it is, it says once, few, many or a class for expanded clones.

j_call: TRBJ2-1; d_call: TRBD1; v_call: TRBV27; clone_size: NA; cdr3_aa: CASSSSTGGMKNNEQFF; cdr3_nt: TGTGCCAGCAGTTCCTCGACAGGGGGCATGAAGAACAATGAGCAGTTCTTC
j_call: TRBJ1-2; d_call: NA; v_call: TRBV9; clone_size: NA; cdr3_aa: CASSVADYGYTF; cdr3_nt: TGTGCCAGCAGCGTAGCAGACTATGGCTACACCTTC
j_call: TRBJ1-1; d_call: NA; v_call: TRBV28; clone_size: few; cdr3_aa: CASTLPGSTEAFF; cdr3_nt: TGTGCCAGCACTCTGCCGGGGTCCACTGAAGCTTTCTTT
j_call: TRBJ2-7; d_call: TRBD1; v_call: TRBV15; clone_size: few; cdr3_aa: CATRRDRQNSYEQYF; cdr3_nt: TGTGCCACCAGGAGGGACAGGCAAAACTCCTACGAGCAGTACTTC
j_call: TRBJ2-1; d_call: TRBD1; v_call: TRBV27; clone_size: NA; cdr3_aa: CASSLWTGPYNEQFF; cdr3_nt: TGTGCCAGCAGTTTATGGACAGGGCCCTACAATGAGCAGTTCTTC
j_call: TRBJ1-3; d_call: NA; v_call: TRBV5-6; clone_size: NA; cdr3_aa: CASSLGSISGNTIYF; cdr3_nt: TGTGCCAGCAGCTTGGGGAGTATCTCTGGAAACACCATATATTTT
j_call: TRBJ2-3; d_call: TRBD2; v_call: TRBV5-4; clone_size: once; cdr3_aa: CASREGLAGVPTDTQYF; cdr3_nt: TGTGCCAGCAGGGAAGGACTAGCGGGAGTACCCACAGATACGCAGTATTTT
j_call: TRBJ2-7; d_call: NA; v_call: TRBV5-1; clone_size: NA; cdr3_aa: CASSKDGSSEQYF; cdr3_nt: TGCGCCAGCAGCAAGGATGGTAGTAGCGAGCAGTACTTC
j_call: TRBJ1-5; d_call: TRBD1; v_call: TRBV27; clone_size: NA; cdr3_aa: CASSSLAGQGLSQPQHF; cdr3_nt: TGTGCCAGCAGTTCATTAGCGGGACAGGGTTTAAGTCAGCCCCAGCATTTT
j_call: TRBJ2-5; d_call: TRBD2; v_call: TRBV7-9; clone_size: NA; cdr3_aa: CASSQLAGGLGETQYF; cdr3_nt: TGTGCCAGCAGTCAACTAGCGGGAGGTTTGGGGGAGACCCAGTACTTC
j_call: TRBJ2-3; d_call: TRBD2; v_call: TRBV10-2; clone_size: NA; cdr3_aa: CASAGLAGLGADTQYF; cdr3_nt: TGCGCCAGTGCGGGACTAGCGGGCCTCGGGGCAGATACGCAGTATTTT
j_call: TRBJ2-1; d_call: TRBD1; v_call: TRBV6-1; clone_size: NA; cdr3_aa: CASSDPYRGRREQFF; cdr3_nt: TGTGCCAGCAGTGATCCGTACAGGGGAAGGCGTGAGCAGTTCTTC
j_call: TRBJ2-1; d_call: TRBD2; v_call: TRBV7-2; clone_size: NA; cdr3_aa: CASSRLAGESNEQFF; cdr3_nt: TGTGCCAGCAGCCGACTAGCGGGAGAAAGCAATGAGCAGTTCTTC
j_call: TRBJ1-4; d_call: NA; v_call: TRBV11-2; clone_size: NA; cdr3_aa: CASSRQISNEKLFF; cdr3_nt: TGTGCCAGCAGCCGTCAGATAAGTAATGAAAAACTGTTTTTT
j_call: TRBJ2-1; d_call: TRBD2; v_call: TRBV19; clone_size: NA; cdr3_aa: CASKGGRTAKDEQFF; cdr3_nt: TGTGCCAGTAAGGGCGGGAGGACCGCTAAGGATGAGCAGTTCTTC
j_call: TRBJ2-2; d_call: TRBD1; v_call: TRBV19; clone_size: NA; cdr3_aa: CASSWGQVINGELFF; cdr3_nt: TGTGCCAGTAGTTGGGGACAGGTAATTAACGGGGAGCTGTTTTTT